What follows describes a single T cell receptor beta chain. The antigen is not known. The record originates from a study of T cell responses to AZD1222 COVID-19 vaccine. The study, taken as a whole, reports: Repertoires were obtained solely post-peak T cell response.

Trimming took 3 bases from V and 7 from J, leaving 12 bases between them. Germline CDR1 is LGHDT and CDR2 is YNNKEL (reference sequence). The CDR3 totals 14 residues. Sequencing used immunoSEQ multiplex PCR; TCRdb keeps in-frame clones, though not all of them. The table records about 180,000 clones, 88% of them present only once. The TCR was taken from an adult in good health. The chain links TRBV3-1 (or the pseudogene TRBV3-2) to TRBJ2-2; D call uncertain. This specimen was peripheral blood, taken on day 0 of AZD1222 vaccination. This CDR3 is CASSHGIAGGELFF. Written as DNA, the CDR3 is TGTGCCAGCAGCCACGGAATAGCTGGCGGGGAGCTGTTTTTT.